This entry lists 7 T cell receptor beta chains sequenced from one sample in a study of blood T cell repertoires in COVID-19. The assay was immunoSEQ multiplex PCR, and TCRdb's table has in-frame clones only and misses some. In the table there are 200,000 to 250,000 clones, approximately 91% of which are singletons. Source material: peripheral blood. These receptors were obtained from a man aged 30-40 years with COVID-19, enrolled during active disease.

The CDR3: CASSPGTGREKLFF. The CDR3 DNA follows: TGCGCCAGCAGCCCCGGGACAGGGAGAGAAAAACTGTTTTTT. The gene calls are TRBV5-1 and TRBJ1-4, with 9 nucleotides matching TRBD1. V was pared by 4 bases and J by 8 bases, with 6 bases of the junction left unmatched. This CDR3 spans 14 amino acids. Germline CDR1 SGHRS, CDR2 YFSETQ.

V gene TRBV7-2 combines with J gene TRBJ2-3; D remains unclear. Germline assignment: CDR1 SGHTA and CDR2 FQGNSA. This CDR3 comprises 14 residues. The germline V and J ends were trimmed by 2 bases and 2 bases, with 8 bases remaining between them. CDR3 DNA sequence: TGTGCCAGCAGCTTACCCCCTACCACAGATACGCAGTATTTT. Encoded protein: CASSLPPTTDTQYF. Drawing the rest from reference TRBV7-2 and TRBJ2-3, the complete variable domain is GAGVSQSPSNKVTEKGKDVELRCDPISGHTALYWYRQSLGQGLEFLIYFQGNSAPDKSGLPSDRFSAERTGGSVSTLTIQRTQQEDSAVYLCASSLPPTTDTQYFGPGTRLTVL.

The V call is TRBV21-1, the J call TRBJ1-1; the table's TRBD1 call for D was not verified on the DNA. TRBV21-1 is assigned pseudogene status. The CDR3 runs to 14 residues. In DNA, the CDR3 is TGTGCCAGCAGCAAAGAGGAAGGGGGCACTGAAGCTTTCTTT. Encoded protein: CASSKEEGGTEAFF.

V gene TRBV19 combines with J gene TRBJ1-6, with 7 bases lining up with TRBD1. V shed 4 bases, J shed 8 bases, and the junction held 8 bases outside the gene matches. CDR1 is LNHDA, CDR2 SQIVND, per germline (reference sequence). The CDR3 totals 15 residues. The CDR3 DNA reads TGTGCCAGTAGTACCGAGACAGGGTATGATTCACCCCTCCACTTT. Its protein product is CASSTETGYDSPLHF.

CDR3 bases: TGTGCCAGCAGCTTGGAAGTGGGACTAGGAAGGGATGAGCAGTTCTTC. This encodes CASSLEVGLGRDEQFF. This sequence joins TRBV5-4 and TRBJ2-1, with 8 positions matching TRBD2. Germline values: CDR1 SGHNT, CDR2 YYREEE (reference sequence). CDR3 size: 16 residues. J gave up 8 bases and V 0 bases, and 10 bases lay outside the gene matches.

The chain has TRBV9 and TRBJ2-3, with TRBD1 identical over 10 bases. J gave up 5 bases and V 2 bases, and 8 bases lay outside the gene matches. CDR3 length: 16 amino acids. Germline V CDR1 and CDR2: SGDLS, YYNGEE. DNA for the CDR3: TGTGCCAGCAGCGTGTCTGGGACAGGGGTCGGAGATACGCAGTATTTT. Translating it yields CASSVSGTGVGDTQYF. The variable domain in full, completed from reference TRBV9 and TRBJ2-3, reads DSGVTQTPKHLITATGQRVTLRCSPRSGDLSVYWYQQSLDQGLQFLIQYYNGEERAKGNILERFSAQQFPDLHSELNLSSLELGDSALYFCASSVSGTGVGDTQYFGPGTRLTVL.

The chain uses TRBV6-6 and TRBJ1-6, with D possibly being TRBD1 (6 bases). The CDR3 is 14 residues long. Germline V gene data show CDR1 as MNHNY and CDR2 as SVGAGI (reference sequence). V was clipped by 4 bases and J by 5 bases, with 9 bases between them. In DNA, the CDR3 is TGTGCCAGCAGTTCCCAGGGGCATAATTCACCCCTCCACTTT. Protein: CASSSQGHNSPLHF.